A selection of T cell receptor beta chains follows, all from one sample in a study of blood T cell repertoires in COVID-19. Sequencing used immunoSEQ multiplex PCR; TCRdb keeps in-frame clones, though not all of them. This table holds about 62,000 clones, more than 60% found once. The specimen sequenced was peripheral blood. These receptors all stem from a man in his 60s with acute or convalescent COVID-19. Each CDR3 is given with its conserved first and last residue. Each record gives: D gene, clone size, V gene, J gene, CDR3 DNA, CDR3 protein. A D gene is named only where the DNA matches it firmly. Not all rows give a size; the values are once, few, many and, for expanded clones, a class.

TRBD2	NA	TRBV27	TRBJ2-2	TGTGCCAGCAGTTTAAAGGGTAGCGGGAGTTTCGCCGGGGAGCTGTTTTTT	CASSLKGSGSFAGELFF
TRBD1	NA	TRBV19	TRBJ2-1	TGTGCCAGTAGGGTCAGGGGGCCGGGAGAGCGAGTCATAACTAATGATGAGCAGTTCTTC	CASRVRGPGERVITNDEQFF
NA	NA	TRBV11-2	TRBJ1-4	TGTGCCAGCAGCCTGAGACAGAATGAAAAACTGTTTTTT	CASSLRQNEKLFF
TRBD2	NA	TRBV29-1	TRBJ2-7	TGCAGCGTTGAAGACGAGCGGGAGGGGATCTACGAGCAGTACTTC	CSVEDEREGIYEQYF
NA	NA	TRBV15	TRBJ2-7	TGTGCCACCAGCAGGGTTTCGGATTGGGGCCCTCCCGGAGTCTACGAGCAGTACTTC	CATSRVSDWGPPGVYEQYF
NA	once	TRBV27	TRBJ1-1	TGTGCCAGCAGTTTAGTAAGGAGAGCTGAAGCTTTCTTT	CASSLVRRAEAFF
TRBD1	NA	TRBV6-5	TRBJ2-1	TGTGCCAGCAGTTCCTCCGGGACAGGGGCCTACAATGAGCAGTTCTTC	CASSSSGTGAYNEQFF
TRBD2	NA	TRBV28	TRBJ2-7	TGTGCCAGCAGTTTCCCCTCATTTCTAGCGGGCAAGGGTGGGCTAAACTACGAGCAGTACTTC	CASSFPSFLAGKGGLNYEQYF
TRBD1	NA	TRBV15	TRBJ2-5	TGTGCCACCAGCAGTGACACCGGGACAGGGAGAGAGACCCAGTACTTC	CATSSDTGTGRETQYF
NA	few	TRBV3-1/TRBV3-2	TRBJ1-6	TGTGCCAGCAGCCAGGGGAGGGGCAATTCACCCCTCCACTTT	CASSQGRGNSPLHF
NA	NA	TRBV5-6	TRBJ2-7	TGTGCCAGCAGCTTATCGACAGCCCCGGGCTGGCACGAGCAGTACTTC	CASSLSTAPGWHEQYF
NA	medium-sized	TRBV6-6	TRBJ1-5	TGTGCCAGCGCTTCGGTCCCCAATCAGCCCCAGCATTTT	CASASVPNQPQHF
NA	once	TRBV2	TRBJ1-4	TGTGCCAGCACCCGGGAGGGGGATGGTGAAAAACTGTTTTTT	CASTREGDGEKLFF
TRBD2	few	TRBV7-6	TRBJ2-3	TGTGCCAGCAGACCGACCCTCCAGCGGGGGGGCGTTTTCACAGATACGCAGTATTTT	CASRPTLQRGGVFTDTQYF
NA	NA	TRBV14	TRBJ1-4	TGTGCCAGCAGCCCGGCGACTGATGAAAAACTGTTTTTT	CASSPATDEKLFF
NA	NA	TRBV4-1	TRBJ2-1	TGCGCCAGCAGCCAAGATGTGAGGCGCAGCTCCTACAATGAGCAGTTCTTC	CASSQDVRRSSYNEQFF
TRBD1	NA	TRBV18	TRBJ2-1	TGTGCCAGCTCACCACTCGGGACAGGCTCTTACAATGAGCAGTTCTTC	CASSPLGTGSYNEQFF
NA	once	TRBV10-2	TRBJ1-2	TGCGCCAGCAGGAGTGGGGACATCGCTAACTATGGCTACACCTTC	CASRSGDIANYGYTF
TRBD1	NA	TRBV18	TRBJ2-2	TGTGCCAGCTCACTCGACAGGGTTGCGAACACCGGGGAGCTGTTTTTT	CASSLDRVANTGELFF
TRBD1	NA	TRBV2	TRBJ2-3	TGTGCCAGCACCAGGGACAGGGGGCTGGATACGCAGTATTTT	CASTRDRGLDTQYF
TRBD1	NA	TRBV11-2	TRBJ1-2	TGTGCCAGCAGCTTAGTGGCAGGGGGAGGCTACACCTTC	CASSLVAGGGYTF
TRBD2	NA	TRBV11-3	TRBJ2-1	TGTGCCAGCAGCTTAGTGCGGTCTAGCGGGAAAGAGCAGTTCTTC	CASSLVRSSGKEQFF
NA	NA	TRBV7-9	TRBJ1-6	TGTGCCAGCAGCCGACAGGAGGATTCACCCCTCCACTTT	CASSRQEDSPLHF
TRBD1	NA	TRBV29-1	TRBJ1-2	TGCAGCGTTGGTGAGGACAGGGGGTACTATGGCTACACCTTC	CSVGEDRGYYGYTF
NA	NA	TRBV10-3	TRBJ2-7	TGTGCCACCTCCCTCGGGTACGAGCAGTACTTC	CATSLGYEQYF
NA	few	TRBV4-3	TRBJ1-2	TGCGCCAGCAGCCAGATGACAACTAACTATGGCTACACCTTC	CASSQMTTNYGYTF
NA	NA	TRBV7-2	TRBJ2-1	TGTGCCAGCAGCTTATCTAGGGCCGGGGGTGAGCAGTTCTTC	CASSLSRAGGEQFF
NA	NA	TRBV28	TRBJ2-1	TGTGCCAGCAGTCGGACTGACGATTACAATGAGCAGTTCTTC	CASSRTDDYNEQFF
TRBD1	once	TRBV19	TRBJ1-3	TGTGCCATTTCGGACAGGGCTGGAAACACCATATATTTT	CAISDRAGNTIYF
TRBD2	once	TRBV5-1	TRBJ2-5	TGCGCCAGCAGCACCGGACTAGCGGGAGCTCCCCGGGAGACCCAGTACTTC	CASSTGLAGAPRETQYF
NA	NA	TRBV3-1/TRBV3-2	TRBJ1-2	TGTGCCAGCAGCCAAGATGGAGGGATTTGGGGCTACACCTTC	CASSQDGGIWGYTF
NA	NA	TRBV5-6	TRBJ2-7	TGTGCCAGCAGCGACCAGGGAATCTCCTACGAGCAGTACTTC	CASSDQGISYEQYF
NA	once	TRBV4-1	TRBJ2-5	TGCGCCAGCAGCCAAGATCCTCAGACCGGGGAGACCCAGTACTTC	CASSQDPQTGETQYF
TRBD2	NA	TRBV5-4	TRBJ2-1	TGTGCCAGCAGCTTGGAACTAGCGGGCCTCAATGAGCAGTTCTTC	CASSLELAGLNEQFF
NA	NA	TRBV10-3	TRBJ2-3	TGTGCCATCGGGCAGGCCCCCGCAGATACGCAGTATTTT	CAIGQAPADTQYF
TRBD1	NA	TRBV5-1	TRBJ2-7	TGCGCCAGCAGCGGGTCGGGACAGGGATCCTACGAGCAGTACTTC	CASSGSGQGSYEQYF
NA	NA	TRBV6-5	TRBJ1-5	TGTGCCAGCAAGGGGCAGGCGAGCAATCAGCCCCAGCATTTT	CASKGQASNQPQHF